The rows below give T cell receptor beta chains drawn from one sample of a study of regulatory T cells in long-lasting Graves disease. A single record per CDR3 protein comes from TCRdb applying MiXCR to the multiplex PCR reads. Among roughly 510,000 distinct CDR3 sequences listed, 15% to 20% were seen once. This same sample was also part of a study on T cells in Graves' hyperthyroidism and ophthalmopathy.

The material was peripheral blood mononuclear cells (PBMCs), obtained at new diagnosis, from a patient treated with antithyroid drugs. These receptors were obtained from a man in his late teens or twenties with Graves disease. Each CDR3 is given with its conserved first and last residue. Each record gives: V gene, J gene, clone size, D gene, CDR3 protein, CDR3 DNA. A D gene is named only where the DNA matches it firmly. Clone size is stated in some rows and not others, as once, few, many or a class when expanded.

V: TRBV20-1; J: TRBJ2-4; size: few; D: .; CDR3: CSARRAIQYF; DNA: TGCAGTGCTAGAAGGGCTATTCAGTACTTC
V: TRBV28; J: TRBJ2-7; size: many; D: TRBD2; CDR3: CASSLPGLAGRSGLYEQYF; DNA: TGTGCCAGCAGTTTACCTGGACTAGCGGGAAGGTCGGGACTATACGAGCAGTACTTC
V: TRBV10-3; J: TRBJ2-3; size: few; D: TRBD1; CDR3: CAISVGTETNTQYF; DNA: TGTGCCATCAGTGTAGGGACAGAGACTAATACGCAGTATTTT
V: TRBV6-1; J: TRBJ2-7; size: many; D: .; CDR3: CASKVADGYEQYF; DNA: TGTGCCAGCAAGGTTGCGGACGGGTACGAGCAGTACTTC
V: TRBV28; J: TRBJ2-7; size: many; D: .; CDR3: CASSYTSYEQYF; DNA: TGTGCCAGCAGTTACACGTCCTACGAGCAGTACTTC
V: TRBV7-6; J: TRBJ2-2; size: .; D: TRBD1; CDR3: CASSLTRGPPGELFF; DNA: TGTGCCAGCAGCTTAACCAGGGGGCCCCCCGGGGAGCTGTTTTTT
V: TRBV12-5; J: TRBJ1-1; size: few; D: .; CDR3: CASGLVPQDTEAFF; DNA: TGTGCTAGTGGTTTAGTGCCCCAAGACACTGAAGCTTTCTTT
V: TRBV15; J: TRBJ2-2; size: .; D: .; CDR3: CATSRDRNRGIGELFF; DNA: TGTGCCACCAGCAGAGATAGGAACCGGGGGATCGGGGAGCTGTTTTTT
V: TRBV7-9; J: TRBJ2-2; size: .; D: .; CDR3: CASSRGQFTGELFF; DNA: TGTGCCAGCAGCCGGGGACAATTCACCGGGGAGCTGTTTTTT
V: TRBV11-2; J: TRBJ2-1; size: many; D: TRBD1; CDR3: CASSLDGRTGPLGEQFF; DNA: TGTGCCAGCAGCTTAGATGGACGGACAGGCCCCTTGGGCGAGCAGTTCTTC
V: TRBV10-3; J: TRBJ2-1; size: few; D: .; CDR3: CAISEPTSSYNEQFF; DNA: TGTGCCATCAGTGAACCAACTAGCTCCTACAATGAGCAGTTCTTC
V: TRBV2; J: TRBJ2-7; size: many; D: .; CDR3: CASEALQGRLDEQYF; DNA: TGTGCCAGCGAAGCTCTCCAGGGTCGGTTGGACGAGCAGTACTTC
V: TRBV20-1; J: TRBJ2-4; size: few; D: .; CDR3: CSASWVAEENIQYF; DNA: TGCAGTGCTAGTTGGGTAGCGGAAGAAAACATTCAGTACTTC
V: TRBV6-2/TRBV6-3; J: TRBJ1-2; size: once; D: .; CDR3: CASSTRGLHGYTF; DNA: TGTGCCAGCAGTACGCGGGGGCTTCATGGCTACACCTTC
V: TRBV27; J: TRBJ2-2; size: .; D: .; CDR3: CASTPGRFGELFF; DNA: TGTGCCAGCACCCCTGGGCGGTTCGGGGAGCTGTTTTTT
V: TRBV5-1; J: TRBJ2-7; size: .; D: TRBD1; CDR3: CASSSGGTGGLEQYF; DNA: TGCGCCAGCAGCTCGGGGGGCACAGGGGGCCTCGAGCAGTACTTC
V: TRBV7-9; J: TRBJ2-7; size: .; D: TRBD1; CDR3: CASSPADRVHEQYF; DNA: TGTGCCAGCAGCCCGGCGGACAGGGTACACGAGCAGTACTTC
V: TRBV11-2; J: TRBJ2-3; size: .; D: TRBD1; CDR3: CASSLDTTGGRGTDTQYF; DNA: TGTGCCAGCAGCTTAGATACGACAGGGGGAAGGGGCACAGATACGCAGTATTTT
V: TRBV19; J: TRBJ2-1; size: once; D: TRBD2; CDR3: CASSATSGISYNEQFF; DNA: TGTGCCAGTAGTGCGACTAGCGGGATTTCCTACAATGAGCAGTTCTTC
V: TRBV12-3/TRBV12-4; J: TRBJ1-1; size: .; D: TRBD1; CDR3: CASTRTGDTEAFF; DNA: TGTGCCAGCACCCGGACAGGGGACACTGAAGCTTTCTTT
V: TRBV6-1; J: TRBJ1-2; size: many; D: TRBD1; CDR3: CASSASGQGLYYGYTF; DNA: TGTGCCAGCAGTGCCTCGGGACAGGGACTTTACTATGGCTACACCTTC
V: TRBV18; J: TRBJ2-7; size: .; D: .; CDR3: CASSPSSGRDYEQYF; DNA: TGTGCCAGCTCACCGAGTTCGGGCAGGGATTACGAGCAGTACTTC
V: TRBV11-2; J: TRBJ2-5; size: many; D: TRBD2; CDR3: CATATSGFKETQYF; DNA: TGTGCCACTGCGACTAGCGGGTTTAAAGAGACCCAGTACTTC
V: TRBV30; J: TRBJ2-3; size: many; D: .; CDR3: CAWSVRIEQYF; DNA: TGTGCCTGGAGTGTCCGCATCGAGCAGTATTTT
V: TRBV9; J: TRBJ1-2; size: .; D: TRBD1; CDR3: CASSSRTGGSYGYTF; DNA: TGTGCCAGCAGCTCACGGACAGGGGGCTCGTATGGCTACACCTTC
V: TRBV7-9; J: TRBJ1-2; size: many; D: .; CDR3: CASSPPANYGYTF; DNA: TGTGCCAGCAGCCCCCCAGCTAACTATGGCTACACCTTC
V: TRBV6-2/TRBV6-3; J: TRBJ2-1; size: few; D: TRBD2; CDR3: CASSYAGVAYNEQFF; DNA: TGTGCCAGCAGTTACGCGGGAGTGGCCTACAATGAGCAGTTCTTC
V: TRBV27; J: TRBJ2-2; size: many; D: .; CDR3: CASSQIGRTGELFF; DNA: TGTGCCAGCAGTCAAATTGGGAGGACCGGGGAGCTGTTTTTT
V: TRBV30; J: TRBJ1-1; size: many; D: .; CDR3: CAWSTTGPNTEAFF; DNA: TGTGCCTGGAGTACGACAGGACCGAACACTGAAGCTTTCTTT
V: TRBV6-1; J: TRBJ2-7; size: many; D: .; CDR3: CASSETSGGEQYF; DNA: TGTGCCAGCAGTGAAACCTCCGGGGGCGAGCAGTACTTC
V: TRBV5-1; J: TRBJ1-1; size: few; D: .; CDR3: CASSLGSANTEAFF; DNA: TGTGCCAGCAGCTTAGGTTCAGCCAACACTGAAGCTTTCTTT
V: TRBV9; J: TRBJ2-3; size: .; D: .; CDR3: CASSIMAATDTQYF; DNA: TGTGCCAGCAGCATAATGGCAGCCACAGATACGCAGTATTTT
V: TRBV20-1; J: TRBJ1-1; size: .; D: .; CDR3: CSAKPGGRNTEAFF; DNA: TGCAGTGCTAAACCTGGGGGCCGGAACACTGAAGCTTTCTTT
V: TRBV6-4; J: TRBJ1-2; size: .; D: .; CDR3: CASRREGHLNYGYTF; DNA: TGTGCCAGCAGAAGAGAGGGACATCTTAACTATGGCTACACCTTC
V: TRBV7-9; J: TRBJ2-7; size: many; D: .; CDR3: CASSAPAPQRSYEQYF; DNA: TGTGCCAGCAGCGCGCCTGCTCCGCAGCGGTCCTACGAGCAGTACTTC
V: TRBV28; J: TRBJ1-1; size: few; D: .; CDR3: CASIATGGTEAFF; DNA: TGTGCCAGCATTGCGACAGGCGGCACTGAAGCTTTCTTT
V: TRBV28; J: TRBJ2-7; size: many; D: .; CDR3: CASRRTGIFTSYEQYF; DNA: TGTGCCAGCAGGCGCACAGGGATCTTTACCTCCTACGAGCAGTACTTC
V: TRBV6-1; J: TRBJ1-6; size: many; D: TRBD1; CDR3: CASRDRGYNSPLHF; DNA: TGTGCCAGCAGGGACAGGGGTTATAATTCACCCCTCCACTTT
V: TRBV7-9; J: TRBJ1-5; size: .; D: TRBD1; CDR3: CASSFGTGVQPQHF; DNA: TGTGCCAGCAGCTTCGGGACAGGGGTTCAGCCCCAGCATTTT
V: TRBV3-1; J: TRBJ1-1; size: many; D: TRBD1; CDR3: CASSPFSGQGSNEAFF; DNA: TGTGCCAGCAGCCCATTTTCTGGACAGGGGTCTAATGAAGCTTTCTTT
V: TRBV9; J: TRBJ2-1; size: .; D: TRBD2; CDR3: CASSPHVGTSGRGNEQFF; DNA: TGTGCCAGCAGCCCCCACGTGGGGACTAGCGGGAGGGGCAATGAGCAGTTCTTC
V: TRBV20-1; J: TRBJ2-5; size: .; D: .; CDR3: CSASIAAGAETQYF; DNA: TGCAGTGCTAGTATCGCGGCGGGGGCAGAGACCCAGTACTTC
V: TRBV5-1; J: TRBJ1-2; size: .; D: TRBD1; CDR3: CASSTLDRGDGYTF; DNA: TGCGCCAGCAGCACGCTAGACAGGGGCGATGGCTACACCTTC
V: TRBV7-8; J: TRBJ1-2; size: few; D: .; CDR3: CASSRGGAGVGLGGYTF; DNA: TGTGCCAGCAGCCGGGGGGGGGCAGGGGTAGGTTTGGGTGGCTACACCTTC
V: TRBV4-1; J: TRBJ1-5; size: few; D: .; CDR3: CASSQDGGFGNQPQHF; DNA: TGCGCCAGCAGCCAAGACGGGGGGTTTGGTAATCAGCCCCAGCATTTT
V: TRBV28; J: TRBJ1-4; size: .; D: .; CDR3: CASSLNSGTGNEKLFF; DNA: TGTGCCAGCAGCTTAAATAGTGGGACTGGAAATGAAAAACTGTTTTTT
V: TRBV6-2/TRBV6-3; J: TRBJ2-1; size: many; D: TRBD2; CDR3: CASSSRLAGVSDEQFF; DNA: TGTGCCAGCAGTAGCCGTCTAGCGGGAGTTAGTGATGAGCAGTTCTTC